This note documents a single T cell receptor (beta chain) sequence. Its antigen has not been determined. Within one base of it there is no much larger clone, and no base qualities were kept. Donors were healthy HIV-negative adults with no recently reported acute infections or vaccinations. Every donor was a Caucasian adult residing in Nashville, Tennessee, USA. Magnetic negative selection was used to enrich CD4+ T cells, after which naive cells were positively selected on CD45RA and the negative fraction became the memory subset. After blood collection by leukapheresis, PBMCs were isolated using Ficoll-Histopaque density gradient centrifugation and then cryopreserved in the vapor phase of liquid nitrogen. Purity and quantity of every magnetically sorted T cell population were checked by analytical flow cytometry. Genomic DNA was isolated from each sorted fraction and quantified by UV absorbance on a Nanodrop 2000c.

This sample stems from a study of shared clonotypes between healthy human individuals (dated by TCRdb to 2019 to 2021). Turning to the overall study: A few men and a couple of women, aged 18 to 49 years, made up the cohort. To increase sequencing depth and limit assay-specific biases, different laboratories used diverse techniques to prepare libraries and sequence TCR repertoires. For each donor, CD4 naive and CD4 memory were each run on three plates, CD8 naive on two plates, and CD8 memory on one plate. The study deeply sequenced blood TCR repertoires of about 5 healthy adults to estimate repertoire size and the extent of clonotype sharing between individuals. Per donor, leukapheresis produced somewhere between about 0.9 and 10 billion PBMCs. Beyond this particular receptor, the publication reports: Sampling was limited to blood, and TCR repertoires in tissue likely differ from TCR repertoires in blood. Clonotypes shared by all four sorted-subset donors showed higher generation probabilities than non-shared clonotypes. Pairwise subsampling led to the expectation that sequencing depth would affect the degree of clonotype sharing among donors. The genetic and exposure-history diversity represented was limited by the small number of donors. Naive subsets generally had larger estimated clonotype richness than memory subsets did. Rarefaction of sorted-subset datasets indicated incomplete sequencing despite the large sequencing depth. When a handful of donors were compared, the shared fraction of clonotypes was about 5.4% for naive CD4, around 3.6% for naive CD8, more than 2% for memory CD4, and around 0.4% for memory CD8.

TCR CDR3 regions were amplified from genomic DNA by multiplex PCR using the deep immunoSEQ assay. Extracted genomic DNA from each cell subset was distributed evenly across all wells of several immunoSEQ 96-well plates, and each plate was treated as a replicate. For sorted subsets, 200 to 250 ng of genomic DNA, equivalent to around 31,000 T cell genomes, went into each replicate PCR. Purified libraries were measured with a Qubit 3.0 fluorometer, size-checked on a Bioanalyzer 2100, and measured again with the KAPA Library Quantification kit. Each immunoSEQ 96-well plate was sequenced on its own single-read 150-cycle Illumina NextSeq 550 flow cell. The source study handled its data this way. Because only junctional sequences without quality scores were contained in the immunoSEQ output, filtering matching that applied to full-length reads could not be performed. To assign V/J genes and CDR3, sequences were annotated against IMGT germline references using PyIR, a Python wrapper for IgBLAST v1.9. Reads with weak V/J assignments (E-value above 1e-6), missing CDR3, stop codons, out-of-frame junctions, or ambiguous translated residues were removed. V3J clonotypes were defined by identical inferred V gene, J gene, and CDR3 amino acid sequence. The percentage overlap between two repertoires was calculated by dividing the number of shared unique clonotypes by the size of the smaller repertoire. Repertoire richness was assessed with RTK rarefaction, the Chao1 estimator, and Recon v2.1 estimates of unobserved clonotypes. Generation probabilities for all TCRbeta clonotypes obtained by the gDNA method from a handful of donors were computed using OLGA. TCRdb mirrors the immuneACCESS table, restricted to in-frame sequences. Some clones are absent from its copies; in checked studies, under half trace to an unresolved V gene, and the reason for the others is unknown. From that table come the V and J calls and clone size; the DNA was used to work out D and trimming. This sample holds roughly 2.6 million clones; 90% to 95% were observed only once. The ten most abundant clones make up 0.14% of the sample.

The germline V gene yields SGHRS for CDR1 and YFSETQ for CDR2. V and J are trimmed by 9 bases and 6 bases, and the gene matches miss 9 bases of the junction. From cysteine to phenylalanine, the CDR3 is 14 amino acids long. Of all the DNA, just the CDR3 is kept, 42 bases in frame from base 1. This TCR came from a man aged 18 to 30 in good health. The chain was built from TRBV5-1 and TRBJ2-2, with 9 bases in between that match TRBD1. Sequenced sample: naive CD4+ T cells sorted from blood. The cell subset or site tag for this specimen amounts to: CD45RA+ positively selected. DNA sequence: TGCGCCACCTCGGGACAGGGAATCGCCGGGGAGCTGTTTTTT. This translates into CATSGQGIAGELFF. Beyond the CDR3, the reference TRBV5-1 and TRBJ2-2 genes provide the residues; the full variable domain reads: KAGVTQTPRYLIKTRGQQVTLSCSPISGHRSVSWYQQTPGQGLQFLFEYFSETQRNKGNFPGRFSGRQFSNSRSEMNVSTLELGDSALYLCATSGQGIAGELFFGEGSRLTVL.